This passage covers 15 T cell receptor beta chains from one sample sequenced in a study of molecular identifiers for immune sequencing clone quantification. Via MiXCR, TCRdb re-called the PCR reads, giving one row per CDR3 protein. The top ten clones hold around 3.8% of a sample with some 100,000 distinct CDR3 sequences, 36% of them seen once. Sequenced material: naive CD8+ T cells from blood, with Jurkat cell RNA spiked in. Regarding subset: FACS-sorted CD8+CD4-CCR7+CD45RA+ naive T cells. Receptors were obtained from a human donor in good health. Some libraries in this study had Jurkat cell RNA spiked in.

This clonotype was counted at least ten times. CDR3: CASRSGAGYTF. CDR3 DNA: TGTGCCAGCAGGTCGGGGGCTGGCTACACCTTC. This rearrangement joins TRBV13 to TRBJ1-2; possible D gene TRBD1, 6 bases. Germline CDR1 reads PRHDT; CDR2 reads FYEKMQ (reference sequence). The CDR3 covers 11 residues. Trimming left V 6 bases short and J 7 bases short, with 9 bases between.

The chain couples TRBV11-3 to TRBJ2-1; D is ambiguous. The germline gives CDR1 SGHNT, CDR2 YENEEA. This CDR3 spans 13 amino acids. V lost 0 bases, J lost 4 bases, and 4 bases lay in between. The CDR3: CASSLEYYNEQFF. Here the CDR3 DNA reads TGTGCCAGCAGCTTAGAGTATTACAATGAGCAGTTCTTC. The full variable domain, rest sourced from reference TRBV11-3 and TRBJ2-1, is EAGVVQSPRYKIIEKKQPVAFWCNPISGHNTLYWYLQNLGQGPELLIRYENEEAVDDSQLPKDRFSAERLKGVDSTLKIQPAELGDSAVYLCASSLEYYNEQFFGPGTRLTVL.

There are a few counts of this clonotype. This chain joins TRBV20-1 and TRBJ2-7; 7 bases fit TRBD2. The CDR3 totals 17 residues. V lost 0 bases, J lost 2 bases, and 13 bases stayed unmatched. CDR1 is DFQATT, CDR2 SNEGSKA, per germline (reference sequence). The CDR3 reads CSARDQVGLAATYEQYF. Here the CDR3 DNA reads TGCAGTGCTAGAGATCAGGTAGGGCTAGCGGCTACCTACGAGCAGTACTTC.

The chain is built from TRBV6-2 or TRBV6-3 and TRBJ2-3; no clear D gene. CDR1 is MNHEY, CDR2 SVGEGT, per germline. This CDR3 contains 14 residues. Trimming stripped 2 bases from V and 0 bases from J, with 6 bases between. Written as DNA, the CDR3 is TGTGCCAGCAGTTACATTAGCAGCACAGATACGCAGTATTTT. It encodes CASSYISSTDTQYF.

With respect to this clonotype: This likely comes from a read error, as the CDR3 has no conserved phenylalanine or tryptophan at its end. The rearrangement links TRBV28 to TRBJ2-5; 7 bases fit TRBD2. The CDR3 length is 14 residues. Per the germline V gene, CDR1 is MDHEN and CDR2 is SYDVKM. The V and J ends lost 4 bases and 9 bases, in that order; junction bases with no gene match: 11. CDR3 nucleotides: TGTGCCAGCAGTTCCACACTAGCGTTCGAGCCCCAGTACATC. Translating it yields CASSSTLAFEPQYI.

In the case of this clonotype: A much larger clone is a single base away; this may be a read error. This likely comes from a read error, as the CDR3 has no conserved phenylalanine or tryptophan at its end. The V gene is TRBV29-1, the J gene TRBJ1-1; 9 bases match TRBD1. Unmatched junction bases numbered 8, after V lost 3 bases and J lost 6 bases. This CDR3 comprises 14 residues. Looked up from germline, CDR1 is SQVTM and CDR2 is ANQGSEA. CDR3 in DNA: TGCAGCGTTGAGGTCATGGGGACAGGGCCTGAAGCTTTCTCT. It codes for CSVEVMGTGPEAFS.

J is TRBJ2-3 and V is TRBV27; D tentatively reads TRBD1 or TRBD2 (7 bases each). Trimming took off 8 bases at V and 0 bases at J, with 18 bases between the two ends. CDR1 and CDR2 from the germline V gene are MNHEY and SMNVEV (reference sequence). This CDR3 contains 16 residues. The CDR3 DNA is TGTGCCAGCGGGGGACTACAGGGGCCTAGCACAGATACGCAGTATTTT. Translating it yields CASGGLQGPSTDTQYF.

Worth noting for this clonotype: This sequence may be a read error, since a much larger clone differs from it by one base. The rearrangement links TRBV7-6 to TRBJ2-7; a weak D match, TRBD1 (5 bases). The length of the CDR3 is 15 residues. The germline CDR1 and CDR2 sequences are SGHVS and FNYEAQ. The V end lost 1 base, the J end lost 2 bases, and 12 bases lay between the germline ends. The CDR3 DNA is TGTGCCAGCAGCTTAGGGGGCAGGCCGACCTACGAGCAGTACTTC. Translated: CASSLGGRPTYEQYF.

This clonotype was counted ten times or more. V and J are TRBV29-1 and TRBJ2-7, with D perhaps TRBD1 (6 bases). Germline V lookup: CDR1 SQVTM, CDR2 ANQGSEA. V gave up 5 bases and J gave up 7 bases, with 15 bases separating them. The CDR3 runs 12 residues. The CDR3 DNA reads as TGCAGCGTTTTAGGACAGTCTCGGGAGCAGTACTTC. Protein product: CSVLGQSREQYF.

The gene calls are TRBV20-1 and TRBJ2-5; TRBD2 matches 11 bases. Trimming at V came to 6 bases and at J to 4 bases, leaving 7 bases not matched to a gene. This CDR3 region has 14 residues. Germline V gives CDR1 DFQATT, CDR2 SNEGSKA (reference sequence). Here the CDR3 reads CSAGQGLAVETQYF. The DNA of the CDR3 is TGCAGTGCCGGACAGGGACTAGCGGTAGAGACCCAGTACTTC.

This clonotype was picked up one time. Being one base from a much bigger clone, this may be a read error. The chain combines TRBV3-1 with TRBJ2-3; 7 bases fit TRBD2. Germline CDR1 is LGHDT and CDR2 is YNNKEL (reference sequence). The length of the CDR3 is 18 residues. The CDR3 DNA follows: TGTGCCAGCAGCCAAGAACTACCGGGACTACCGCCGGCGGATACGCTGTATTTT. This sequence encodes CASSQELPGLPPADTLYF.

Points on this clonotype: Since the CDR3 does not end with the conserved phenylalanine or tryptophan, this likely comes from a read error. The V call is TRBV4-1, the J call TRBJ2-7; 10 bases fit TRBD2. The CDR3 loop spans 14 amino acids. J gave up 7 bases and V 1 base, and 4 bases lay outside the gene matches. Germline CDR1 MGHRA, CDR2 YSYEKL. DNA for the CDR3: TGCGCCAGCAGCCAAGTGCTAGCGGGAGTTGAGCAGTACTCC. This sequence encodes CASSQVLAGVEQYS.

On this clonotype: A much bigger clone sits one base away, suggesting this may be a read error. The chain combines TRBV5-3 with TRBJ2-4; D remains ambiguous. TRBV5-3 is recorded as an ORF, its role being uncertain. This CDR3 contains 14 residues. This chain's CDR3 is CASSCQVAKNIQYF. CDR3 DNA sequence: TGTGCCAGCAGCTGTCAAGTAGCCAAAAACATTCAGTACTTC.

The J gene is TRBJ2-1, the V gene TRBV29-1, with TRBD1 as a possible D gene (6 bases). Germline V gene data show CDR1 as SQVTM and CDR2 as ANQGSEA. V was cut by 7 bases and J by 4 bases, with 8 bases left in between. This CDR3 spans 11 amino acids. The CDR3 region is CSAQGYNEQFF. The DNA for the CDR3 is TGCAGCGCTCAGGGGTACAATGAGCAGTTCTTC.

In the case of this clonotype: At one end the junction does not follow the germline gene, possibly because of a read error. J is TRBJ2-7 and V is TRBV14; 14 nucleotides agree with TRBD2. The CDR3 totals 22 residues. Per germline, CDR1 SGHDN and CDR2 FVKESK. CDR3: CAGSQDESTGTSGRVYSYEQYF. The CDR3, as DNA: TGTGCCGGCAGCCAAGATGAAAGTACCGGGACTAGCGGGAGAGTATACTCCTACGAGCAGTACTTC.